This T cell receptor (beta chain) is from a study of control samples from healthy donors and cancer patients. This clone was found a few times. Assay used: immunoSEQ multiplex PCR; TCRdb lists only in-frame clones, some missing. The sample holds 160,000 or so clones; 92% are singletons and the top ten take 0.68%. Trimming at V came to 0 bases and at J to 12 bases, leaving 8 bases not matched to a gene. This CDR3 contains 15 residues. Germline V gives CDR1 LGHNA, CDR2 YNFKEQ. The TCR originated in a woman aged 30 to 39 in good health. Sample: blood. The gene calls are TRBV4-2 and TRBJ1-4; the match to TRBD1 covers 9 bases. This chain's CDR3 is CASSQDGDRGNELFF. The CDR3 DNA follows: TGTGCCAGCAGCCAAGATGGAGACAGGGGGAACGAACTGTTTTTT.